This record looks at one T cell receptor beta chain sequence and its context. Its specificity is not known. TCRdb redid the calling of the reads with MiXCR, one entry per CDR3 protein. The profile covers around 300,000 distinct CDR3 sequences, with around 25% appearing a single time and approximately 15% taken by the ten largest. This sample is part of a study of T cell repertoires in cytomegalovirus infection. Across the whole study: Public TCR beta signatures indicated both CMV infection and matching HLA type.

Germline CDR1 is MDHEN and CDR2 is SYDVKM. CDR3 length equals 16 residues. J gave up 2 bases and V 5 bases, and 8 bases lay outside the gene matches. Study-wide results and caveats: The cumulative frequency of public TCR beta families distinguished individuals who carried CMV together with the relevant HLA.

The receptor was derived from a human donor in good health (CMV status not recorded). Some clones in this sample may be carry-over from other donors' samples. Material: PBMCs. This chain joins TRBV28 and TRBJ1-5; 8 bases fit TRBD1. The CDR3 nucleotides read TGTGCCAGCAGTCCCTTAGGGACAGGAGGCAATCAGCCCCAGCATTTT. Its translation: CASSPLGTGGNQPQHF.